Each of the 16 T cell receptor beta chains below was sequenced from the same sample in a study of PD-1 blockade in classical Hodgkin lymphoma. Indicated time point: cycle 4 day 1 (C4D1), after 6 weeks of nivolumab. Every patient was affected by relapse after autologous stem cell transplantation, while exposure to brentuximab vedotin was not uniform. Sequencing was performed with immunoSEQ multiplex PCR; in TCRdb, only in-frame clones are kept and a portion is missing. The sample gives 20,000 to 30,000 clones, 84% of which show up once; under 8% is in the top ten. Specimen: peripheral blood mononuclear cells (PBMCs), collected before the fourth cycle of nivolumab. The receptors shown here come from a human donor with classical Hodgkin lymphoma.

CDR3 sequence (DNA): TGTGCCAGCAGCTTAGAGTGGGGGGTACCTTACAATGAGCAGTTCTTC. Encoded protein: CASSLEWGVPYNEQFF. This chain joins TRBV11-2 and TRBJ2-1; possibly TRBD2 for D (6 bases). V gave up 0 bases and J gave up 4 bases, with 13 bases separating them. Looked up from germline, CDR1 is SGHAT and CDR2 is FQNNGV. CDR3 size: 16 residues.

A few counts support this clone. CDR3: CASSLDGGYGYTF. The CDR3 nucleotides read TGTGCCAGCAGCTTAGACGGTGGCTATGGCTACACCTTC. The J gene is TRBJ1-2, the V gene TRBV7-9; D remains unclear. This CDR3 is built from 13 residues. Trimming shortened V by 1 base and J by 4 bases, and 7 bases separated the two germline ends. Germline CDR1 and CDR2: SEHNR and FQNEAQ (reference sequence).

The CDR3, as DNA: TGCGCCAGCAGTCCCAACCGGGGCCGGGAGCAGTTCTTC. Its protein product is CASSPNRGREQFF. The chain is built from TRBV10-1 and TRBJ2-1, with D possibly called TRBD1 or TRBD2 (5 bases each). Germline CDR1 reads WNHNN; CDR2 reads SYGVQD (reference sequence). V was clipped by 5 bases and J by 10 bases, with 15 bases between them. This CDR3 contains 13 residues.

This clone was found once. This chain links TRBV27 with TRBJ1-5; possible D gene TRBD1, 6 bases. Germline lookup yields CDR1 MNHEY and CDR2 SMNVEV (reference sequence). V lost 8 bases to trimming and J lost 3 bases, with 11 bases between them. The CDR3 sequence is 13 residues long. The CDR3 region has the DNA TGTGCCAGCGGGACACAATTCAATCAGCCCCAGCATTTT. Residues: CASGTQFNQPQHF.

The chain joins TRBV28 to TRBJ2-7; D may be TRBD2 (7 bases). Trimming removed 3 bases at V and 2 bases at J, with 14 bases between. In germline, CDR1 is MDHEN, CDR2 SYDVKM. The CDR3 loop spans 15 amino acids. This CDR3 reads CASSFLAGAPYEQYF. The CDR3 DNA follows: TGTGCCAGCAGTTTTCTGGCGGGGGCACCCTACGAGCAGTACTTC.

This clone showed up just once. The DNA for the CDR3 is TGCAGTGCCGGGGAGCCGACTACGCAGTATTTT. Translation: CSAGEPTTQYF. The chain uses TRBV20-1 and TRBJ2-3, with D perhaps TRBD2 (5 bases). This CDR3 comprises 11 residues. Germline values: CDR1 DFQATT, CDR2 SNEGSKA (reference sequence). The germline V and J ends were trimmed by 6 bases and 8 bases, with 12 bases remaining between them.

V and J are TRBV7-9 and TRBJ1-2; no clear D. The V and J ends lost 1 base and 7 bases respectively, with 4 bases between them. CDR3 length: 11 amino acids. Germline loops: CDR1 SEHNR, CDR2 FQNEAQ (reference sequence). The DNA of the CDR3 is TGTGCCAGCAGCTTAGACAGTGGCTACACCTTC. Its translation: CASSLDSGYTF.

This clone was seen once. V is TRBV5-1 and J is TRBJ2-5, with D unclear. Germline V gene lookup returns CDR1 SGHRS and CDR2 YFSETQ. The length of the CDR3 is 13 residues. Trimming removed 0 bases from V and 2 bases from J, with 5 bases in between. CDR3 protein: CASSLEGQETQYF. CDR3 in DNA: TGCGCCAGCAGCTTGGAGGGTCAAGAGACCCAGTACTTC.

The chain couples TRBV6-5 to TRBJ2-3; 7 bases fit TRBD1. The CDR3 has 14 amino acids. Germline-derived CDR1 and CDR2 are MNHEY and SVGAGI. J was trimmed by 3 bases and V by 6 bases; bases with no gene match: 6. CDR3 nucleotide sequence: TGTGCCAGCAGCCGCACAGGGGAAACAGATACGCAGTATTTT. Protein sequence: CASSRTGETDTQYF.

The chain links TRBV7-8 to TRBJ1-5; D perhaps matches TRBD1 (6 bases). The V gene lost 4 bases and the J gene lost 6 bases, with 16 bases spanning the gap. This CDR3 is 15 amino acids long. Germline CDR1 SGHVS, CDR2 FQNEAQ. The CDR3 reads CASSWDTSVGQPQHF. DNA for the CDR3: TGTGCCAGCAGCTGGGACACCTCAGTGGGTCAGCCCCAGCATTTT. Drawing the rest from reference TRBV7-8 and TRBJ1-5, the complete variable domain is GAGVSQSPRYKVAKRGQDVALRCDPISGHVSLFWYQQALGQGPEFLTYFQNEAQLDKSGLPSDRFFAERPEGSVSTLKIQRTQQEDSAVYLCASSWDTSVGQPQHFGDGTRLSIL.

Regarding this clone: This sequence is one base from a far larger clone and is likely a read error. The V and J genes are TRBV7-2 and TRBJ2-7; 7 bases map to TRBD1. V shed 6 bases and J 0 bases; nucleotides not matched to a gene: 2. The length of the CDR3 is 13 residues. Germline V gene lookup returns CDR1 SGHTA and CDR2 FQGNSA. Written as DNA, the CDR3 is TGTGCCAGCAGAGAGGGGGCCTCCTACGAGCAGTACTTC. This codes for CASREGASYEQYF.

The genes are TRBV6-6 and TRBJ1-2; TRBD1 is a possible D gene (5 bases). Germline lookup yields CDR1 MNHNY and CDR2 SVGAGI (reference sequence). The CDR3 spans 14 residues. Trimming took 2 bases from V and 8 from J, leaving 15 bases between them. CDR3 amino acids: CASSYALGGTGYTF. As DNA, the CDR3 is TGTGCCAGCAGTTACGCCCTAGGAGGGACCGGCTACACCTTC.

This rearrangement joins TRBV10-2 to TRBJ1-6; D remains ambiguous. This CDR3 is 13 amino acids long. Germline values: CDR1 WSHSY, CDR2 SAAADI. The ends were cut back, 4 bases at V and 9 bases at J, with 10 bases in the middle. The CDR3 protein is CASSVTAGSPLHF. CDR3 nucleotides: TGCGCCAGCAGTGTCACAGCGGGTTCACCCCTCCACTTT.

By its share, this clone is medium-sized. The CDR3 loop is CASSPGLSNQPQHF. Written as DNA, the CDR3 is TGTGCCAGCTCACCAGGCCTAAGCAATCAGCCCCAGCATTTT. J is TRBJ1-5 and V is TRBV18; D ambiguous. Trimming took 2 bases from V and 1 from J, leaving 6 bases between them. Germline CDR1 and CDR2: KGHSH and LQKENI. This CDR3 region has 14 residues. Full variable domain (remainder filled in from reference TRBV18 and TRBJ1-5): NAGVMQNPRHLVRRRGQEARLRCSPMKGHSHVYWYRQLPEEGLKFMVYLQKENIIDESGMPKERFSAEFPKEGPSILRIQQVVRGDSAAYFCASSPGLSNQPQHFGDGTRLSIL.

This chain uses TRBV30 with TRBJ1-1; 7 bases line up with TRBD1. The CDR3 is 13 amino acids. The germline V gene encodes CDR1 GTSNPN and CDR2 SVGIG (reference sequence). The V segment lost 3 bases and the J segment 5 bases; nucleotides outside the gene matches: 6. CDR3 loop: CAWSGQVGTEAFF. The DNA for the CDR3 is TGTGCCTGGAGCGGACAGGTGGGGACTGAAGCTTTCTTT.

The chain has TRBV19 and TRBJ2-7; 7 nucleotides match TRBD1. This CDR3 is 14 amino acids long. Germline lookup yields CDR1 LNHDA and CDR2 SQIVND (reference sequence). Trimming at V came to 2 bases and at J to 5 bases, leaving 6 bases not matched to a gene. The CDR3 is CASSIKGASNEQYF. CDR3 sequence (DNA): TGTGCCAGTAGTATAAAGGGGGCGTCAAACGAGCAGTACTTC.